This passage covers 26 T cell receptor beta chains from one sample sequenced in a study of shared clonotypes between healthy human individuals. In the naive CD8 group, cells lacked CD45RO and were positively selected for CCR7, so terminally differentiated effector memory CD45RA+ cells were left out. The table came from immunoSEQ multiplex PCR; TCRdb's copy has only in-frame clones and leaves some out. The data show hundreds of thousands of clones, around 93% seen once. Sequenced material: naive CD8+ T cells sorted from blood. Every receptor here comes from a young man in good health.

The J gene is TRBJ2-1, the V gene TRBV7-9; the D is unclear. The CDR3 is 13 amino acids. V gave up 0 bases and J gave up 12 bases, with 12 bases separating them. CDR1 is SEHNR, CDR2 FQNEAQ, per germline (reference sequence). DNA for the CDR3: TGTGCCAGCAGCTTAGCCCACGGTGATGGGCAGTTCTTC. This translates into CASSLAHGDGQFF.

The chain recombines TRBV9 with TRBJ1-4; D remains unclear. V dropped 7 bases and J dropped 11 bases, with 12 bases sitting between them. The CDR3 extends over 11 amino acids. Germline V CDR1 and CDR2: SGDLS, YYNGEE. The CDR3 protein is CASRSGGKLFF. CDR3 bases: TGTGCCAGCCGGAGCGGAGGGAAACTGTTTTTT. Full variable domain (outside the CDR3, taken from reference TRBV9 and TRBJ1-4): DSGVTQTPKHLITATGQRVTLRCSPRSGDLSVYWYQQSLDQGLQFLIQYYNGEERAKGNILERFSAQQFPDLHSELNLSSLELGDSALYFCASRSGGKLFFGSGTQLSVL.

The rearrangement links TRBV9 to TRBJ2-1; 7 nucleotides align to TRBD2. Germline assignment: CDR1 SGDLS and CDR2 YYNGEE. CDR3 length: 14 residues. The V and J ends lost 7 bases and 4 bases, in that order; junction bases with no gene match: 8. The CDR3 protein is CASRSSGPYNEQFF. The CDR3 coding sequence is TGTGCCAGCCGAAGTAGCGGGCCTTACAATGAGCAGTTCTTC.

A word on this clone: The same CDR3 can be traced to other DNA sequences in this sample. This chain links TRBV5-4 with TRBJ2-7; 7 nucleotides align to TRBD2. Germline V gene lookup returns CDR1 SGHNT and CDR2 YYREEE (reference sequence). The length of the CDR3 is 12 residues. The ends lost 4 bases at V and 3 bases at J; junction bases unmatched: 1. The DNA of the CDR3 is TGTGCCAGCAGCCCGGGGGGCTACGAGCAGTACTTC. Its translation: CASSPGGYEQYF.

This clone appeared a single time. The chain is built from TRBV7-9 and TRBJ1-5; D is unresolved. Trimming removed 6 bases from V and 6 bases from J, with 18 bases in between. The CDR3 extends over 15 amino acids. Germline CDR1 reads SEHNR; CDR2 reads FQNEAQ (reference sequence). CDR3 DNA: TGTGCCAGCAGTCCCCCCGTCGGTAGTGGTCAGCCCCAGCATTTT. It is translated as CASSPPVGSGQPQHF.

This sequence joins TRBV7-9 and TRBJ1-2; possible D gene TRBD1, 5 bases. From germline, CDR1 is SEHNR and CDR2 FQNEAQ (reference sequence). V gave up 4 bases and J gave up 1 base, with 13 bases separating them. The CDR3 runs to 15 residues. In DNA form, the CDR3 reads TGTGCCAGCAGCTCACCGTCGACAGATAACTATGGCTACACCTTC. It translates to CASSSPSTDNYGYTF.

V is TRBV4-1 and J is TRBJ2-2; D is tentatively TRBD1 or TRBD2 (5 bases each). The CDR3 is 15 amino acids. Trimming took off 4 bases at V and 6 bases at J, with 15 bases between the two ends. Germline assignment: CDR1 MGHRA and CDR2 YSYEKL. The CDR3 spells CASSPSGQGAGELFF. Written as DNA, the CDR3 is TGCGCCAGCAGCCCTTCGGGGCAGGGCGCCGGGGAGCTGTTTTTT.

J is TRBJ2-7 and V is TRBV9; perhaps TRBD1 as D (7 bases). The V end lost 3 bases, the J end lost 3 bases, and 13 bases lay between the germline ends. This CDR3 region has 14 residues. The V gene's germline CDR1 is SGDLS and CDR2 YYNGEE. The CDR3 DNA reads as TGTGCCAGCAGCGAACGCGGGACAGTCTACGAGCAGTACTTC. Translation: CASSERGTVYEQYF.

The V and J genes are TRBV18 and TRBJ2-3; D is unclear. The CDR3 is made up of 16 amino acids. Germline lookup yields CDR1 KGHSH and CDR2 LQKENI. V was pared by 6 bases and J by 0 bases, with 16 bases between. In DNA form, the CDR3 reads TGTGCCAGCTCCTCTTTGCGTCGACCTAGCACAGATACGCAGTATTTT. Translation gives CASSSLRRPSTDTQYF.

This chain joins TRBV9 and TRBJ2-3, with D possibly called TRBD1 or TRBD2 (5 bases each). The germline CDR1 and CDR2 sequences are SGDLS and YYNGEE. The CDR3 runs 14 residues. V lost 0 bases and J 1 base, leaving 6 bases between the germline ends. CDR3 residues: CASSVEGRTDTQYF. The DNA for the CDR3 is TGTGCCAGCAGCGTAGAGGGACGCACAGATACGCAGTATTTT.

The chain employs TRBV28 and TRBJ2-1; D is possibly TRBD1 (5 bases). V dropped 4 bases and J dropped 3 bases, with 10 bases sitting between them. The CDR3 runs to 14 residues. Germline-derived CDR1 and CDR2 are MDHEN and SYDVKM. The CDR3 protein is CASSSGAYYNEQFF. The CDR3 coding sequence is TGTGCCAGCAGTTCTGGGGCGTACTACAATGAGCAGTTCTTC.

V gene TRBV25-1 combines with J gene TRBJ2-7; 7 nucleotides match TRBD2. Trimming cost V 8 bases and J 0 bases; bases outside gene matches: 7. The V gene's germline CDR1 is MGHDK and CDR2 SYGVNS. The CDR3 consists of 14 residues. The CDR3 DNA is TGTGCCAGCCGGGAGGCGACGGGCTCCTACGAGCAGTACTTC. Protein product: CASREATGSYEQYF.

The rearrangement uses TRBV16 and TRBJ1-4; 9 bases are a match to TRBD1. Germline CDR1 KGHSY, CDR2 FQNENV. With V trimmed by 3 bases and J by 7 bases, 6 bases remained unmatched. This CDR3 spans 15 amino acids. CDR3: CASSHPGQGSEKLFF. The CDR3 DNA reads TGTGCCAGCAGCCATCCGGGACAGGGCTCTGAAAAACTGTTTTTT.

As DNA, the CDR3 is TGCGCCAGCAGCATCCGACAGGGGGCCGCAGATACGCAGTATTTT. Residues: CASSIRQGAADTQYF. This chain links TRBV4-1 with TRBJ2-3; 10 bases are shared with TRBD1. Per the germline V gene, CDR1 is MGHRA and CDR2 is YSYEKL. There are 15 residues in the CDR3. Trimming at V came to 5 bases and at J to 4 bases, leaving 6 bases not matched to a gene.

The gene calls are TRBV4-1 and TRBJ2-1; the D is unclear. The CDR3 has 18 amino acids. The V gene's germline CDR1 is MGHRA and CDR2 YSYEKL. Trimming pared 1 base from V and 2 bases from J, leaving 18 bases between. The chain's CDR3 is CASSQVAAEYKTYNEQFF. The CDR3 DNA reads as TGCGCCAGCAGCCAAGTGGCGGCGGAATATAAAACCTACAATGAGCAGTTCTTC.

The V gene is TRBV6-6, the J gene TRBJ2-7; D gene ambiguous. Germline V gives CDR1 MNHNY, CDR2 SVGAGI (reference sequence). The germline V and J ends were trimmed by 4 bases and 2 bases, with 15 bases remaining between them. The CDR3 extends over 15 amino acids. This chain's CDR3 is CASSSPESQPYEQYF. The DNA of the CDR3 is TGTGCCAGCAGTTCCCCGGAAAGTCAGCCCTACGAGCAGTACTTC.

The chain has TRBV5-4 and TRBJ1-2, with TRBD1 as a possible D gene (6 bases). The CDR3 totals 11 residues. Germline V lookup: CDR1 SGHNT, CDR2 YYREEE (reference sequence). The V and J ends lost 6 bases and 6 bases respectively, with 9 bases between them. In DNA form, the CDR3 reads TGTGCCAGCAACGGGGGGCATGGCTACACCTTC. This gives the protein CASNGGHGYTF.

This chain links TRBV7-9 with TRBJ1-2; 8 nucleotides line up with TRBD1. Germline-derived CDR1 and CDR2 are SEHNR and FQNEAQ (reference sequence). With 1 base clipped from V and 6 bases from J, the junction kept 7 bases outside the gene matches. The CDR3 consists of 15 residues. The CDR3 DNA reads TGTGCCAGCAGCTTAGATCTCGGACAGGGAAATGGCTACACCTTC. The encoded protein is CASSLDLGQGNGYTF.

This clone was counted once. The chain combines TRBV7-9 with TRBJ2-1; 13 nucleotides agree with TRBD2. V was clipped by 5 bases and J by 5 bases; unmatched bases: 6. In germline, CDR1 is SEHNR, CDR2 FQNEAQ (reference sequence). This CDR3 region has 16 residues. This CDR3 reads CASSPSTSGRHNEQFF. CDR3 nucleotide sequence: TGTGCCAGCAGCCCCTCGACTAGCGGGAGGCACAATGAGCAGTTCTTC.

The chain employs TRBV6-5 and TRBJ2-6; a weak D match, TRBD2 (5 bases). Germline V CDR1 and CDR2: MNHEY, SVGAGI. The CDR3 runs to 12 residues. Trimming took off 10 bases at V and 4 bases at J, with 8 bases between the two ends. This CDR3 is CATGEGANVLTF. The DNA for the CDR3 is TGTGCCACCGGGGAAGGGGCCAACGTCCTGACTTTC.

The chain carries TRBV14 and TRBJ2-7; D uncertain. Trimming shortened V by 0 bases and J by 5 bases, and 8 bases separated the two germline ends. Germline V gene data show CDR1 as SGHDN and CDR2 as FVKESK. The CDR3 length is 13 residues. The CDR3 reads CASSQDSFHEQYF. CDR3 nucleotides: TGTGCCAGCAGCCAAGATTCCTTCCACGAGCAGTACTTC.

This clone came up once. The chain employs TRBV13 and TRBJ2-1; 7 nucleotides line up with TRBD1. Germline values: CDR1 PRHDT, CDR2 FYEKMQ (reference sequence). Unmatched junction bases numbered 7, after V lost 1 base and J lost 7 bases. The CDR3 is 15 residues long. This chain's CDR3 is CASSLEPGTANEQFF. CDR3 bases: TGTGCCAGCAGCTTAGAGCCGGGGACAGCTAATGAGCAGTTCTTC.

This clone showed up just a few times. V and J are TRBV2 and TRBJ1-1, with unresolved D. Between the trimmed V and J ends, which lost 7 bases and 2 bases, there was a span of 20 bases. This CDR3 is 16 amino acids long. Germline CDR1 and CDR2: SNHLY and FYNNEI. This CDR3 is CASTWSRTVANTEAFF. As DNA, the CDR3 is TGTGCCAGCACATGGAGCCGGACGGTAGCAAACACTGAAGCTTTCTTT.

The chain is built from TRBV7-2 and TRBJ2-7; 7 nucleotides agree with TRBD2. Trimming at V came to 3 bases and at J to 2 bases, leaving 4 bases not matched to a gene. The V gene's germline CDR1 is SGHTA and CDR2 FQGNSA. The CDR3 has 14 amino acids. CDR3: CASSFRLAPYEQYF. DNA of the CDR3: TGTGCCAGCAGCTTCAGACTAGCTCCCTACGAGCAGTACTTC.

The chain couples TRBV7-9 to TRBJ2-4; D may be TRBD1 or TRBD2 (7 bases each). CDR3 size: 15 residues. Trimming removed 4 bases at V and 4 bases at J, with 14 bases between. CDR1 SEHNR and CDR2 FQNEAQ come from the germline V gene (reference sequence). Written as DNA, the CDR3 is TGTGCCAGCAGCTCACCAGGGGGGGATAAAAACATTCAGTACTTC. Translated: CASSSPGGDKNIQYF.

The chain has TRBV6-6 and TRBJ2-1; 8 bases map to TRBD1. The CDR3 is made up of 15 amino acids. Germline assignment: CDR1 MNHNY and CDR2 SVGAGI (reference sequence). The ends lost 5 bases at V and 1 base at J; junction bases unmatched: 4. CDR3 sequence reads: CASSIGQGSYNEQFF. The DNA of the CDR3 is TGTGCCAGCAGTATAGGACAGGGTTCCTACAATGAGCAGTTCTTC.